The T cell receptor beta chain under discussion was sequenced for a study of cytomegalovirus exposure and HLA in healthy donors. It was with 60 Vbeta and 13 Jbeta primers that the PCR ran. Repertoires were generated with immunoSEQ multiplex PCR, while TCRdb's copy carries only in-frame clones and drops some. This sample yields roughly 49,000 clones, of which about 77% are seen a single time; about 3% belongs to the top ten. This CDR3 comprises 14 residues. V was cut by 1 base and J by 2 bases, with 6 bases left in between. Germline V gene data show CDR1 as SGHAT and CDR2 as FQNNGV. Sequenced material: PBMCs. The gene calls are TRBV11-2 and TRBJ1-5; D is ambiguous. The TCR comes from a woman between 40 and 55 years old in good health and CMV-seropositive. In nucleotides, the CDR3 is TGTGCCAGCAGCTTAGGCGGGGGCAATCAGCCCCAGCATTTT. Residues: CASSLGGGNQPQHF.